This is a list of T cell receptor beta chains from one sample in a study of monozygotic twins with inflammatory bowel disease. One entry per CDR3 protein, without DNA, is what TCRdb gives after re-calling the 5' RACE reads. Found here are 300,000 to 400,000 distinct CDR3 sequences; the top ten clones hold 2%. The sequenced sample consisted of blood. The receptors stem from a human donor with ulcerative colitis or Crohn's disease, or a healthy co-twin of an affected twin (not recorded which). CDR3s include the opening cysteine and the closing phenylalanine or tryptophan.

V gene,J gene,CDR3 protein
TRBV12-3/TRBV12-4,TRBJ2-5,CASSLDRSQETQYF
TRBV20-1,TRBJ2-7,CSAPDSGRPYEQYF
TRBV5-1,TRBJ1-6,CASSFRGLLGVDSPLHF
TRBV10-3,TRBJ1-1,CAIRSGTGGPEAFF
TRBV9,TRBJ2-2,CASMRLAGTGELFF
TRBV5-1,TRBJ2-2,CASSSGQRNTGELFF
TRBV5-1,TRBJ2-3,CASSLDRAADTQYF
TRBV20-1,TRBJ2-2,CSAVRTSGGELTGELFF
TRBV12-3/TRBV12-4,TRBJ1-2,CASSLSGCGYTF
TRBV2,TRBJ1-4,CASKGNGNEKLFF
TRBV5-1,TRBJ2-1,CASSPRIESSYNEQFF
TRBV19,TRBJ1-6,CASSPGQGASPLHF
TRBV27,TRBJ1-4,CASSSNLQGAKLFF
TRBV11-2,TRBJ1-4,CASSPREGREKLFF
TRBV4-1,TRBJ2-1,CASSQVGTSGRSEQFF
TRBV12-3/TRBV12-4,TRBJ2-3,CASSLGQALATDTQYF